The entry below gives a single T cell receptor beta chain sequence along with its context. The CDR3 runs to 13 residues. The J segment lost 2 bases and the V segment lost 9 bases, leaving 7 bases of the junction unmatched. The entry originates in a study of T-cell reconstitution after alpha-beta-depleted transplantation in children. Unique molecular identifiers were incorporated when the TCRbeta library was constructed. TCRdb independently ran MiXCR on the PCR reads; one entry per CDR3 protein. In the table there are about 610,000 distinct CDR3 sequences, over 9.5% of which are singletons. Specimen: PBMCs from the stem cell graft donor, collected from the stem cell graft. The TCR was taken from a human donor who donated a stem cell graft to a child with acute myeloid leukemia. This chain uses TRBV12-3 or TRBV12-4 with TRBJ2-7; 7 bases are shared with TRBD2. The CDR3 region is CASGPRGTYEQYF. Written as DNA, the CDR3 is TGTGCCAGTGGACCGCGGGGGACCTACGAGCAGTACTTC.